What follows describes a single T cell receptor beta chain. No antigen is known for it. The data belong to a study of shared clonotypes between healthy human individuals. This table comes from immunoSEQ multiplex PCR, and its TCRdb copy is limited to in-frame clones, with some not included. In the table there are some 530,000 clones, more than 65% of which are singletons. Germline V CDR1 and CDR2: SGHTS, YDEGEE. This CDR3 is built from 15 residues. V gave up 4 bases and J gave up 7 bases, with 18 bases separating them. Study-wide results and limits: Represented diversity (both genetic and exposure-history) was limited by the small number of donors.

The specimen sequenced was PBMCs. The receptor comes from a woman between 35 and 50 years old in good health. Some clones in this sample may be carry-over from other donors' samples. This chain links TRBV5-8 with TRBJ2-1, with D possibly being TRBD1 or TRBD2 (5 bases each). The CDR3 protein is CASSGVRGRGNEQFF. CDR3 nucleotides: TGTGCCAGCAGCGGGGTAAGGGGACGAGGTAATGAGCAGTTCTTC.